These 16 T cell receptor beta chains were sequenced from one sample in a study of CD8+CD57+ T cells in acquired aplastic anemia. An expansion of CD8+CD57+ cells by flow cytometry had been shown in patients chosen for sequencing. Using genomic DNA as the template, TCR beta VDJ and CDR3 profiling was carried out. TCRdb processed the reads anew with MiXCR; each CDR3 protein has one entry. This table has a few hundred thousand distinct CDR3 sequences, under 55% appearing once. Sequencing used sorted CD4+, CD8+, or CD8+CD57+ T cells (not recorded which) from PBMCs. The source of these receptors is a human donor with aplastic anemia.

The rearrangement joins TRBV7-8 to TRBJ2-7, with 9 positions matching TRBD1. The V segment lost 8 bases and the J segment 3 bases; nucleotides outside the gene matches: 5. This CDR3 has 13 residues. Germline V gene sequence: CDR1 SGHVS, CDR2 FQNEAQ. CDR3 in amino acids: CASEDRGNYEQYF. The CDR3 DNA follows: TGTGCCAGCGAGGACAGGGGAAACTACGAGCAGTACTTC.

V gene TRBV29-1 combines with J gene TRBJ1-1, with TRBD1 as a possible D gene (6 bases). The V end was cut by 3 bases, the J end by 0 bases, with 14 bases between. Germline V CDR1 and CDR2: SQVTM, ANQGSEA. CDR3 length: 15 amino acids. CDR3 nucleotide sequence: TGCAGCGTTGAGAGCGGGGGGGCGATGAACACTGAAGCTTTCTTT. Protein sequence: CSVESGGAMNTEAFF. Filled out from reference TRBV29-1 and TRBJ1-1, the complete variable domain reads SAVISQKPSRDICQRGTSLTIQCQVDSQVTMMFWYRQQPGQSLTLIATANQGSEATYESGFVIDKFPISRPNLTFSTLTVSNMSPEDSSIYLCSVESGGAMNTEAFFGQGTRLTVV.

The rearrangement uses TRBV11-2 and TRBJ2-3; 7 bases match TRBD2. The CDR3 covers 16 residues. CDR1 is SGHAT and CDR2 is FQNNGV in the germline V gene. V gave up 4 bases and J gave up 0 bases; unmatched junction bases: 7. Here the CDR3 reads CASSSLGGVSTDTQYF. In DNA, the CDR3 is TGTGCCAGCAGCTCCTTGGGGGGGGTTAGCACAGATACGCAGTATTTT.

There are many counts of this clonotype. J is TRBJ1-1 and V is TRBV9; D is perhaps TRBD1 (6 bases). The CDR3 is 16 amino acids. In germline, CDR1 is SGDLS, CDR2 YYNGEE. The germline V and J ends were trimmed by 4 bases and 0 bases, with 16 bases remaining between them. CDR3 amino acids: CASSIQGGRLNTEAFF. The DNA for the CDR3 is TGTGCCAGCAGCATACAGGGAGGGCGGTTGAACACTGAAGCTTTCTTT.

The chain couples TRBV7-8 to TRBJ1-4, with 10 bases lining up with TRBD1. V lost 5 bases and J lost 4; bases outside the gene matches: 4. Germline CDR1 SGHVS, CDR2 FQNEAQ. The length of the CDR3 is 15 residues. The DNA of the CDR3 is TGTGCCAGCAGCCTCCGGGACAGGGGTAATGAAAAACTGTTTTTT. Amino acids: CASSLRDRGNEKLFF. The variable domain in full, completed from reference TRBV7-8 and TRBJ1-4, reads GAGVSQSPRYKVAKRGQDVALRCDPISGHVSLFWYQQALGQGPEFLTYFQNEAQLDKSGLPSDRFFAERPEGSVSTLKIQRTQQEDSAVYLCASSLRDRGNEKLFFGSGTQLSVL.

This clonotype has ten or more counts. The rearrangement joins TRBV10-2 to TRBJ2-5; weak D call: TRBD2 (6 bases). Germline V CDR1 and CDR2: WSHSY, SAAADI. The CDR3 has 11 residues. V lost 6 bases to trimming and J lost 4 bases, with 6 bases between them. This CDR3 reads CASRGLETQYF. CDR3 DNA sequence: TGCGCCAGCAGGGGACTAGAGACCCAGTACTTC.

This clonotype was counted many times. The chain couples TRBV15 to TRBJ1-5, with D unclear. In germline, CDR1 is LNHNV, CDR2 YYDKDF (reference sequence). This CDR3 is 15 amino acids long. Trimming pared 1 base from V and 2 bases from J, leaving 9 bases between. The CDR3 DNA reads TGTGCCACCAGCAGAGGGGAAAAGGGCAATCAGCCCCAGCATTTT. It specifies CATSRGEKGNQPQHF.

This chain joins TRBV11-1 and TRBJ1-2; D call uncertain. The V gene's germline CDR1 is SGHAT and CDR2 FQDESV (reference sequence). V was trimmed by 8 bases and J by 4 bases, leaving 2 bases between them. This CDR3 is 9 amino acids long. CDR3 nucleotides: TGTGCCAGCCTCTATGGCTACACCTTC. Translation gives CASLYGYTF.

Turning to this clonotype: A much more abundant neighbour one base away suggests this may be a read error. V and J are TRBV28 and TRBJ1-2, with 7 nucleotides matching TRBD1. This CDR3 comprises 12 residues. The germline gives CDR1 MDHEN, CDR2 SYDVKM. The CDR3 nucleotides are TGTGCCACCCGGACAGGCGGCGATGGCTGCACCTTC. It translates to CATRTGGDGCTF.

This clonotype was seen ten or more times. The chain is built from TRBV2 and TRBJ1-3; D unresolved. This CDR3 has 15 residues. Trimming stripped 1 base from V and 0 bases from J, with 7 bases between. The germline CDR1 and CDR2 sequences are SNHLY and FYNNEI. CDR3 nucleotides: TGTGCCAGCAGTGAAGAAAGGAGCTCTGGAAACACCATATATTTT. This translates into CASSEERSSGNTIYF.

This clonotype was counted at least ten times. In nucleotides, the CDR3 is TGTGCCAGCCGTCCGGGACACCGTAATGAAAAACTGTTTTTT. Amino acids: CASRPGHRNEKLFF. This chain links TRBV19 with TRBJ1-4; TRBD1 might be the D (6 bases). Trimming pared 9 bases from V and 4 bases from J, leaving 15 bases between. There are 14 residues in the CDR3. Germline V gene lookup returns CDR1 LNHDA and CDR2 SQIVND (reference sequence).

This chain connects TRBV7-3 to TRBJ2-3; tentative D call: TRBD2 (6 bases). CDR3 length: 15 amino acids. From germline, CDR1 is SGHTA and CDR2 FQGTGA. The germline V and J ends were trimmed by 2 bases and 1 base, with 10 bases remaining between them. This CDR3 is CASSLGGGGTDTQYF. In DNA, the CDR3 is TGTGCCAGCAGCTTAGGTGGAGGGGGCACAGATACGCAGTATTTT.

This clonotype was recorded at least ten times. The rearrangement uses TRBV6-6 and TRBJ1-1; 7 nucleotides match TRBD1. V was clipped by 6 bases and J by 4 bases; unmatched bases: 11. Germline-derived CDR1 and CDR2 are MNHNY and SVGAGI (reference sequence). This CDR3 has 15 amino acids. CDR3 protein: CASRSGQLSSTEAFF. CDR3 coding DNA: TGTGCCAGCAGGTCGGGACAGTTGTCAAGCACTGAAGCTTTCTTT.

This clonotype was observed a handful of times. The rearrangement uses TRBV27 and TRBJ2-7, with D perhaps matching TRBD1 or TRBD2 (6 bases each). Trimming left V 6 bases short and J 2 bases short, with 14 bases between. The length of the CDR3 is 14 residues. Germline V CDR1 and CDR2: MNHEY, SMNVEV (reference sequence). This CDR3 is CASRSRGLTYEQYF. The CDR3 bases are TGTGCCAGCAGATCCCGGGGGCTAACCTACGAGCAGTACTTC.

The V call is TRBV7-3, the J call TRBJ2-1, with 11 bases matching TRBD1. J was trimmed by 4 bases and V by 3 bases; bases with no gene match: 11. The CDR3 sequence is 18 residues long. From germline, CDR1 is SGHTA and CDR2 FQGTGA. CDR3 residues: CASSFGTGGAVGYNEQFF. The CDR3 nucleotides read TGTGCCAGCAGCTTCGGGACAGGGGGGGCCGTAGGTTACAATGAGCAGTTCTTC.

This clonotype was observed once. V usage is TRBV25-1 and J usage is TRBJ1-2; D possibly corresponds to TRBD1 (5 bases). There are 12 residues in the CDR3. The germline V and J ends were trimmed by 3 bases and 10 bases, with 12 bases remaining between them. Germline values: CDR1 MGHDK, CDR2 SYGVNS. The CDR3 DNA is TGTGCCAGCAGTGATCAGGGCCGGTTCTACACCTTC. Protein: CASSDQGRFYTF.